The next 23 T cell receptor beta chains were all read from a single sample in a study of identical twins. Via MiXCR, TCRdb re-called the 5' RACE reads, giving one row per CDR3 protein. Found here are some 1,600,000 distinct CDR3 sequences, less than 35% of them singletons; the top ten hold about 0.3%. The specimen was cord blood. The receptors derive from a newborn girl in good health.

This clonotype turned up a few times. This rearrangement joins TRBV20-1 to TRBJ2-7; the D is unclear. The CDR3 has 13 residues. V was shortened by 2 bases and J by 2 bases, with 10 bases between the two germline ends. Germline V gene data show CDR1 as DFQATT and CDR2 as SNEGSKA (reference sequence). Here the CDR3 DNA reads TGCAGTGCTAGATCGACTCAAACCTACGAGCAGTACTTC. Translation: CSARSTQTYEQYF.

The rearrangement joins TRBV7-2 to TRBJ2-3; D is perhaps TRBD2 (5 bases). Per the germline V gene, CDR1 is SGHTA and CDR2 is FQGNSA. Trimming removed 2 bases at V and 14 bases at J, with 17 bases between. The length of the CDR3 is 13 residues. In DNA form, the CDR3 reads TGTGCCAGCAGCTTACAGGCGACTACGGTTGGGTATTTT. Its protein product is CASSLQATTVGYF. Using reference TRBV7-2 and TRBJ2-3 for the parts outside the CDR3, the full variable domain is GAGVSQSPSNKVTEKGKDVELRCDPISGHTALYWYRQSLGQGLEFLIYFQGNSAPDKSGLPSDRFSAERTGGSVSTLTIQRTQQEDSAVYLCASSLQATTVGYFGPGTRLTVL.

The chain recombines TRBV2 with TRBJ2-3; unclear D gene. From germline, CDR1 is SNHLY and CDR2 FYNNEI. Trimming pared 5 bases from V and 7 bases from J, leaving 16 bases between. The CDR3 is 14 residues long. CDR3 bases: TGTGCCAGCAGTCTAGACTTCGGTTCCTATACGCAGTATTTT. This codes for CASSLDFGSYTQYF.

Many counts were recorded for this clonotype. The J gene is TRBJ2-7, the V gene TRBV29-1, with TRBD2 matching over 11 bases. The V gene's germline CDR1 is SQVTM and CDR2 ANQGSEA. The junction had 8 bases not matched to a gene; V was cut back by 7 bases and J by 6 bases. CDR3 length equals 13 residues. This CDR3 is CSAVTSGRTEQYF. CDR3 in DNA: TGCAGCGCTGTAACTAGCGGGAGAACCGAGCAGTACTTC.

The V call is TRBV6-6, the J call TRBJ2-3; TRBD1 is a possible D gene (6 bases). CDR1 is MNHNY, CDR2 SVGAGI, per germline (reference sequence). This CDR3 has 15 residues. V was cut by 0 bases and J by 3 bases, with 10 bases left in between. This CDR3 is CASSYSRGITDTQYF. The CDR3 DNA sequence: TGTGCCAGCAGTTACTCGAGGGGGATAACAGATACGCAGTATTTT.

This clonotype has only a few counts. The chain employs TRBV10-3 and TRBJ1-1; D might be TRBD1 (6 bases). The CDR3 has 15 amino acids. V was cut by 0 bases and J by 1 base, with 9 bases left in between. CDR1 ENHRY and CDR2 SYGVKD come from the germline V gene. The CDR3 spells CAISESAQGNTEAFF. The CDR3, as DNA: TGTGCCATCAGTGAGTCTGCACAGGGGAACACTGAAGCTTTCTTT.

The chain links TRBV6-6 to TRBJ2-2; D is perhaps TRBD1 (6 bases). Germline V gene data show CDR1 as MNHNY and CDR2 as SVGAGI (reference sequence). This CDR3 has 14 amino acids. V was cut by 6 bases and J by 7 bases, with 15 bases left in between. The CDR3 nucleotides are TGTGCCAGCAGCTCCGACTTCAGGGGCGGGGAGCTGTTTTTT. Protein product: CASSSDFRGGELFF.

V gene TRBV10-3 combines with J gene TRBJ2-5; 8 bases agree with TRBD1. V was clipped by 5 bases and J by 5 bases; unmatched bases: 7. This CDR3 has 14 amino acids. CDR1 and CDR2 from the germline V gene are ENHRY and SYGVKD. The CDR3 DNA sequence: TGTGCCATCAGTCCTCAGGGGGCGCATGAGACCCAGTACTTC. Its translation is CAISPQGAHETQYF.

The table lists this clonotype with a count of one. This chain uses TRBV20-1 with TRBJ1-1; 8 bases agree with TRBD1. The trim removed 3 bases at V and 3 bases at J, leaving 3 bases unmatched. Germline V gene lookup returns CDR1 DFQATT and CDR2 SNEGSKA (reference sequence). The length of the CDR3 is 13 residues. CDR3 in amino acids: CSASETGDTEAFF. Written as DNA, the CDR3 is TGCAGTGCTAGTGAGACAGGGGACACTGAAGCTTTCTTT.

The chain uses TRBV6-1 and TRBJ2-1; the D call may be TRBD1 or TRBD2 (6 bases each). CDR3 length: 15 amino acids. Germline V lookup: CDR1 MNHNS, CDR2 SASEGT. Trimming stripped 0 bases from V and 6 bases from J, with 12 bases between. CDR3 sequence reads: CASSEAGGVGNEQFF. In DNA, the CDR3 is TGTGCCAGCAGTGAAGCCGGGGGCGTAGGCAATGAGCAGTTCTTC.

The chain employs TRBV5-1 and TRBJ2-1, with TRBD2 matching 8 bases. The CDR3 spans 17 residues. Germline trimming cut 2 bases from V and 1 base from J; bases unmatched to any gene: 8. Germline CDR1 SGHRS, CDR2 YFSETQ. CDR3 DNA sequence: TGCGCCAGCAGCTTTGCCGGCGGGGGGCCGTCCTACAATGAGCAGTTCTTC. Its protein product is CASSFAGGGPSYNEQFF.

CDR3 sequence reads: CSAPKSSGGAPYNEQFF. The CDR3 coding sequence is TGCAGTGCTCCCAAATCTAGCGGGGGGGCGCCATACAATGAGCAGTTCTTC. The chain links TRBV20-1 to TRBJ2-1, with TRBD2 matching 12 bases. CDR3 length equals 17 residues. Trimming at V came to 5 bases and at J to 4 bases, leaving 12 bases not matched to a gene. From germline, CDR1 is DFQATT and CDR2 SNEGSKA (reference sequence).

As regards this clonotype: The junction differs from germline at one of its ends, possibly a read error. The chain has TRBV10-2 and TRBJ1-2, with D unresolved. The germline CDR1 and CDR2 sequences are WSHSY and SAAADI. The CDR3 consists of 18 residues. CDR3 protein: CASSEGLLADKEFYSYTF. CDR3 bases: TGCGCCAGCAGTGAAGGTCTATTGGCAGATAAAGAGTTCTATAGCTACACCTTC.

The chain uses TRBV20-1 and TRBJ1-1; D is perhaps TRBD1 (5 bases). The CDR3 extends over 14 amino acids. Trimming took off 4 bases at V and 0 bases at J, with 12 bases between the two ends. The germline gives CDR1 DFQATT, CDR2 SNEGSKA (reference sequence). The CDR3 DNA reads TGCAGTGCTATCCCGGGACGGATGAACACTGAAGCTTTCTTT. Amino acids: CSAIPGRMNTEAFF.

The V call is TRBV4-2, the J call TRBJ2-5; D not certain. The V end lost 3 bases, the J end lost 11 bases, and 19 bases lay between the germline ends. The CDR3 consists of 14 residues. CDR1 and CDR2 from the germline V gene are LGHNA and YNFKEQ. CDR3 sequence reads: CASSQSGTINEQYF. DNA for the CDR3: TGTGCCAGCAGCCAGTCCGGCACGATCAATGAGCAGTACTTC.

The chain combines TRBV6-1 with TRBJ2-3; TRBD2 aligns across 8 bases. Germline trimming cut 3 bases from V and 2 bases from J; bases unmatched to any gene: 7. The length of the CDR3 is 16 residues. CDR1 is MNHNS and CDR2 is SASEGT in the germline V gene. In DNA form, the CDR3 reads TGTGCCAGCAGTGAGTTTAGCGGGGACAACACAGATACGCAGTATTTT. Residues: CASSEFSGDNTDTQYF.

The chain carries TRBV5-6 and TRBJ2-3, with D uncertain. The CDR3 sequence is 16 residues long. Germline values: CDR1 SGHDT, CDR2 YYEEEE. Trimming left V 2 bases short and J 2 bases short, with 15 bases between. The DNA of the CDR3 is TGTGCCAGCAGCTTCCGCGGCTCGGCTCTCACAGATACGCAGTATTTT. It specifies CASSFRGSALTDTQYF. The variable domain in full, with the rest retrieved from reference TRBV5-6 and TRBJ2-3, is DAGVTQSPTHLIKTRGQQVTLRCSPKSGHDTVSWYQQALGQGPQFIFQYYEEEERQRGNFPDRFSGHQFPNYSSELNVNALLLGDSALYLCASSFRGSALTDTQYFGPGTRLTVL.

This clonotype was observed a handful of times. CDR3 nucleotides: TGTGCCGGAGACAGGGGGGGCCCAGATACGCAGTATTTT. Amino acids: CAGDRGGPDTQYF. J is TRBJ2-3 and V is TRBV7-9; 9 bases are shared with TRBD1. From germline, CDR1 is SEHNR and CDR2 FQNEAQ (reference sequence). After removal of 11 bases from V and 4 bases from J, the junction contained 7 bases not matched to a gene. There are 13 residues in the CDR3.

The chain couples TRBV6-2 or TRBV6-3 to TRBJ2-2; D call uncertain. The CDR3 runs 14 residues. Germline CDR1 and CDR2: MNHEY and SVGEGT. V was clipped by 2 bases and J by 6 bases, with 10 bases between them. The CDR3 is CASSYPLGAGELFF. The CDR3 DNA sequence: TGTGCCAGCAGTTACCCCCTAGGTGCCGGGGAGCTGTTTTTT.

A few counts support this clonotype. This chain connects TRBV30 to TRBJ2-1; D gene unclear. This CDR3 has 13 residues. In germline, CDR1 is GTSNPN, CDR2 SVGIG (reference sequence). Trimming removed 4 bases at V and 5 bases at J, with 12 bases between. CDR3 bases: TGTGCCTGGAAGGAGAAAAGGGACAATGAGCAGTTCTTC. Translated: CAWKEKRDNEQFF.

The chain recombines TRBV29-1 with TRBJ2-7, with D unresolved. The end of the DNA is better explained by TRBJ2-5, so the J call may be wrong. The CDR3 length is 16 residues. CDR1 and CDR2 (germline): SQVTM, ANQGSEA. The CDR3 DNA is TGCAGCGCTGTTTTTTTGAGATCGGCGAAAGATGAGACCCAGTACTTC. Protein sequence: CSAVFLRSAKDETQYF.

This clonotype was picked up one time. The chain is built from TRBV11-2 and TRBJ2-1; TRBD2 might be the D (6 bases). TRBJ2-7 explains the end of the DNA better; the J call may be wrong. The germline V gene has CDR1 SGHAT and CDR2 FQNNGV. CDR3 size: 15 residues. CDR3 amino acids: CASSSPGLRYNEQYF. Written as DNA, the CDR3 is TGTGCCAGCAGCTCCCCGGGACTCCGATACAATGAGCAGTACTTC.

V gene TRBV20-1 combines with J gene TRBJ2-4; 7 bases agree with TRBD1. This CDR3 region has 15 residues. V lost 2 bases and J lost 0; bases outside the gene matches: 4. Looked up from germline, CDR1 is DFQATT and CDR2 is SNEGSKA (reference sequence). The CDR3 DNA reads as TGCAGTGCTAGACGGACAGGTGTAGCCAAAAACATTCAGTACTTC. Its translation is CSARRTGVAKNIQYF.